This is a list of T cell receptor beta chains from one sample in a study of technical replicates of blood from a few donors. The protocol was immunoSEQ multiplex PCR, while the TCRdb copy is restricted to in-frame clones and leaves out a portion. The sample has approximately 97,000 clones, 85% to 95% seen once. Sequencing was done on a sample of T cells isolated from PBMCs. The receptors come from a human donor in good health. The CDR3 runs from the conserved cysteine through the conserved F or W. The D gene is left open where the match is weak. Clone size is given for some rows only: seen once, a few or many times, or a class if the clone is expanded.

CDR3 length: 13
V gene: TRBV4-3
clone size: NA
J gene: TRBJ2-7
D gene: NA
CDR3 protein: CASSQDESGEQYF
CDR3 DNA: TGCGCCAGCAGCCAAGATGAGTCGGGCGAGCAGTACTTC

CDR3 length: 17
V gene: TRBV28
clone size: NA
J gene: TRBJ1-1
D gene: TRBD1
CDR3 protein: CASSLGQGRIRNTEAFF
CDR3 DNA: TGTGCCAGCAGTTTAGGACAGGGGCGTATTAGGAACACTGAAGCTTTCTTT

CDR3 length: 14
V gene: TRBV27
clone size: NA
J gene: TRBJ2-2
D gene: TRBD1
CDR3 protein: CARGDRGHVGELFF
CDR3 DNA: TGTGCCAGAGGAGACAGGGGGCATGTCGGGGAGCTGTTTTTT

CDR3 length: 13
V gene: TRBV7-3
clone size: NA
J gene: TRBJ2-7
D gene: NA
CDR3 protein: CASSLMASYEQYF
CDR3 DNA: TGTGCCAGCAGCTTAATGGCCAGCTACGAGCAGTACTTC

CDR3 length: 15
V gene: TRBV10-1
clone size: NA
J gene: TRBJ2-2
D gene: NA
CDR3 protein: CASDRDFLNTGELFF
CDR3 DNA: TGCGCCAGCGACCGGGACTTCCTGAACACCGGGGAGCTGTTTTTT

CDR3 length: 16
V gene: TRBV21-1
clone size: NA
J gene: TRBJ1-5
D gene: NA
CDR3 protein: CASSKVSRVYHQPQHF
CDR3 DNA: TGTGCCAGCAGCAAAGTATCCAGGGTCTACCATCAGCCCCAGCATTTT

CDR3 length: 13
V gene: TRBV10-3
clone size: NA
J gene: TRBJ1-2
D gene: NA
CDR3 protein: CAISESGLYGYTF
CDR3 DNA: TGTGCCATCAGTGAGTCTGGCCTTTATGGCTACACCTTC

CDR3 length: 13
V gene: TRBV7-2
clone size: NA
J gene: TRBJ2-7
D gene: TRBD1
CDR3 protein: CASSKGTDYEQYF
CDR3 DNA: TGTGCCAGCAGCAAAGGGACAGACTACGAGCAGTACTTC

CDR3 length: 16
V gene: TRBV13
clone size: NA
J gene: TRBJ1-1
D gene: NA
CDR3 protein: CASSLGPGIGGTEAFF
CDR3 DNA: TGTGCCAGCAGCTTAGGACCCGGGATCGGAGGCACTGAAGCTTTCTTT

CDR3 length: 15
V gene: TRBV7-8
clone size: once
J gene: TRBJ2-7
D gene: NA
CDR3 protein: CASSLVGLSSYEQYF
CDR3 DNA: TGTGCCAGCAGCTTAGTGGGCTTGAGCTCCTACGAGCAGTACTTC

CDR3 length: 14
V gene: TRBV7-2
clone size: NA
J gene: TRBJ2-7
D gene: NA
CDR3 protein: CASSVGHTRYEQYF
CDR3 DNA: TGTGCCAGCAGCGTGGGACACACCAGGTACGAGCAGTACTTC

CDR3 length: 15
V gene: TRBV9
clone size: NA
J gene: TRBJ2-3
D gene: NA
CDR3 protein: CASSVDPRVSDTQYF
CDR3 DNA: TGTGCCAGCAGCGTAGACCCAAGAGTGAGCGATACGCAGTATTTT

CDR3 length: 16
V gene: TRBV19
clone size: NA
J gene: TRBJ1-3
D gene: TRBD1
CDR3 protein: CASSWTGGSGGNTIYF
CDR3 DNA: TGTGCCAGTAGCTGGACAGGGGGCAGTGGAGGAAACACCATATATTTT

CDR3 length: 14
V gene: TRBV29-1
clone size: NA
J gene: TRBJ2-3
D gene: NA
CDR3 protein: CSTGQGAPTDTQYF
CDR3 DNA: TGCAGTACGGGCCAGGGCGCCCCCACAGATACGCAGTATTTT

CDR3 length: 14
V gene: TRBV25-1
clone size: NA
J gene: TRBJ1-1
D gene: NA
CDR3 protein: CASSEWGGSSEAFF
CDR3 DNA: TGTGCCAGCAGTGAATGGGGAGGTTCTTCTGAAGCTTTCTTT

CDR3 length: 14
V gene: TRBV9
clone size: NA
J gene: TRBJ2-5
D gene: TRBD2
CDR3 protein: CASSVGGSGETQYF
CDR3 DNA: TGTGCCAGCAGCGTTGGCGGGAGTGGTGAGACCCAGTACTTC

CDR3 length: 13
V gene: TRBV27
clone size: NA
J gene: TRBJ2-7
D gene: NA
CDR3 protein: CASSPGTHYEQYF
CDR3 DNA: TGTGCCAGCAGTCCCGGGACTCATTACGAGCAGTACTTC

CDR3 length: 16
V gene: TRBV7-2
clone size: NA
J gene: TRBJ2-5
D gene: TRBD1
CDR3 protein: CASSFRQGSGEETQYF
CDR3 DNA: TGTGCCAGCAGCTTCAGACAGGGCTCCGGAGAAGAGACCCAGTACTTC

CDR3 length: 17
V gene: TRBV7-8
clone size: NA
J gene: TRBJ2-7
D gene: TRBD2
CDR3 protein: CASSHDSGTSRAYEQYF
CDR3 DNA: TGTGCCAGCAGCCACGATAGTGGGACTAGCAGGGCCTACGAGCAGTACTTC

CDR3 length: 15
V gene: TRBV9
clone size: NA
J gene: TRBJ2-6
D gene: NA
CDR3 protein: CASSPFSSGANVLTF
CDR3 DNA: TGTGCCAGCAGCCCTTTTAGCTCTGGGGCCAACGTCCTGACTTTC

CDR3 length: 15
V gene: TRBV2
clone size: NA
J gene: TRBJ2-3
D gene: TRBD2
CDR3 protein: CASRPGTSSSDTQYF
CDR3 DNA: TGTGCCAGCAGACCCGGGACTAGCAGCTCAGATACGCAGTATTTT

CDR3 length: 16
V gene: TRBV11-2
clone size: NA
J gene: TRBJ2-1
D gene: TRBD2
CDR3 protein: CASSSLVLAGVNEQFF
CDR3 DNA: TGTGCCAGCAGCTCCCTTGTGCTAGCGGGAGTCAATGAGCAGTTCTTC

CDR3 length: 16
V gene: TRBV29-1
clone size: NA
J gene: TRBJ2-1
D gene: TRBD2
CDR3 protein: CSVPPIGEGPGNEQFF
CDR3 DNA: TGCAGCGTCCCCCCAATAGGGGAGGGCCCGGGAAATGAGCAGTTCTTC

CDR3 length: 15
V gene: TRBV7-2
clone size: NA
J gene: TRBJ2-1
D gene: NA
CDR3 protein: CASSLSGEALNEQFF
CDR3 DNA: TGTGCCAGCAGCCTGAGCGGAGAGGCCCTGAATGAGCAGTTCTTC

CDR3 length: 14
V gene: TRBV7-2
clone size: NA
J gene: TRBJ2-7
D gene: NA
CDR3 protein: CASSAIGQSYEQYF
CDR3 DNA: TGTGCCAGCAGCGCAATAGGACAGTCCTACGAGCAGTACTTC

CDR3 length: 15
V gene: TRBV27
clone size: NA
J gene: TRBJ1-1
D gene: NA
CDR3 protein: CASIISMGADTEAFF
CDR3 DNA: TGTGCCAGCATTATCTCAATGGGAGCGGACACTGAAGCTTTCTTT

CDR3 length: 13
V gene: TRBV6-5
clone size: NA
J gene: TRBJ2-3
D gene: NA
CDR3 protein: CASSYGGTDTQYF
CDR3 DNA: TGTGCCAGCAGTTACGGAGGGACAGATACGCAGTATTTT

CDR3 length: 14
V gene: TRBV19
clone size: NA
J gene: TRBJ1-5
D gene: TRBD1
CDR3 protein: CASSRTGVTQPQHF
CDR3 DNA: TGTGCCAGTAGTAGGACAGGGGTAACTCAGCCCCAGCATTTT

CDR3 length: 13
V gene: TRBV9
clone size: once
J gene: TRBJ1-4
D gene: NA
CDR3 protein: CASSGGQSGKLFF
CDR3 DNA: TGTGCCAGCAGCGGAGGACAGTCTGGAAAACTGTTTTTT

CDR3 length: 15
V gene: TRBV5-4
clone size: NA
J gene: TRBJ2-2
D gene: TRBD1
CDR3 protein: CASSLATGGTGELFF
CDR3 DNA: TGTGCCAGCAGCTTGGCCACAGGGGGCACCGGGGAGCTGTTTTTT